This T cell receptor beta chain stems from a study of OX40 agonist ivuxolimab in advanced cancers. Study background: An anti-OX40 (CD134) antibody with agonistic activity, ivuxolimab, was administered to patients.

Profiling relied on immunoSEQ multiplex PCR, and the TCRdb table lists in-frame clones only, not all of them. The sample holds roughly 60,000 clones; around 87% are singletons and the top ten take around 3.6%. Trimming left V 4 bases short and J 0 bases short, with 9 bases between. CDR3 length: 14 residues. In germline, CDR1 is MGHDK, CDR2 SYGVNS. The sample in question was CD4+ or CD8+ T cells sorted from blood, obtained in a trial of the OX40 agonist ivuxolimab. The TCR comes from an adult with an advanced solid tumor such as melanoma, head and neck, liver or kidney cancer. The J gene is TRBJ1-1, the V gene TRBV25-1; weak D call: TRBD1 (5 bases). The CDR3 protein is CASSGQTLNTEAFF. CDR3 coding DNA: TGTGCCAGCAGTGGACAGACACTGAACACTGAAGCTTTCTTT.